Presented here are 32 T cell receptor beta chains from one specimen sequenced in a study of T-cell reconstitution after alpha-beta-depleted transplantation in children (dated by TCRdb to the mid-2010s). Libraries were constructed by PCR. The sequencer was an Illumina HiSeq 2500. To normalize quantification of the TCRbeta repertoire, the TCR libraries were built with molecular barcoding that relied on unique molecular identifiers. TCRdb trimmed public reads at Q25 via fastp, called clones via MiXCR and kept in-frame beta chains. Rows are unified per CDR3 protein, each entry keeping the most common DNA and genes. A total of about 420,000 distinct CDR3 sequences appear in this sample, about a tenth of them only once. Of the sample, 4.5% to 6% falls within the top ten clones. Material: PBMCs from the stem cell graft donor, obtained from the stem cell graft. The source is a human donor who donated a stem cell graft to a child with acute myeloid leukemia.

This clonotype has ten or more counts. This chain uses TRBV7-2 with TRBJ2-3; 11 nucleotides match TRBD2. The germline gives CDR1 SGHTA, CDR2 FQGNSA. V shed 6 bases and J 1 base; nucleotides not matched to a gene: 9. CDR3 length: 17 amino acids. CDR3 protein: CASRGYLGLAGTDTQYF. The CDR3 bases are TGTGCCAGCAGGGGATATCTGGGACTAGCGGGCACAGATACGCAGTATTTT.

This clonotype was recorded a few times. The chain links TRBV4-2 to TRBJ2-2, with 7 nucleotides matching TRBD1. Unmatched junction bases numbered 8, after V lost 4 bases and J lost 0 bases. This CDR3 contains 17 residues. Germline CDR1 LGHNA, CDR2 YNFKEQ. The CDR3 coding sequence is TGTGCCAGCAGCCTCCGGGGCCAGGGGGCGAACACCGGGGAGCTGTTTTTT. It specifies CASSLRGQGANTGELFF.

This clonotype has more than one count but fewer than ten. The V and J genes are TRBV4-1 and TRBJ2-1; a weak D match, TRBD2 (6 bases). In germline, CDR1 is MGHRA, CDR2 YSYEKL. Trimming left V 1 base short and J 4 bases short, with 11 bases between. This CDR3 has 15 residues. The CDR3, as DNA: TGCGCCAGCAGCCAAGGGCGGGGTAAATACAATGAGCAGTTCTTC. This gives the protein CASSQGRGKYNEQFF.

The chain employs TRBV5-1 and TRBJ2-5; no clear D. V dropped 0 bases and J dropped 0 bases, with 6 bases sitting between them. The CDR3 contains 14 residues. The V gene's germline CDR1 is SGHRS and CDR2 YFSETQ. The CDR3 DNA reads as TGCGCCAGCAGCTTGGTGGGTTACCAAGAGACCCAGTACTTC. As protein: CASSLVGYQETQYF.

The gene calls are TRBV2 and TRBJ1-5; D not resolved. CDR1 and CDR2 from the germline V gene are SNHLY and FYNNEI. Between the trimmed V and J ends, which lost 3 bases and 3 bases, there was a span of 9 bases. The CDR3 totals 14 residues. CDR3 nucleotides: TGTGCCAGCAGTGACAGAATGGCCAATCAGCCCCAGCATTTT. Translated: CASSDRMANQPQHF.

This clonotype was observed a handful of times. The chain is built from TRBV5-6 and TRBJ1-1; no clear D gene. The V gene's germline CDR1 is SGHDT and CDR2 YYEEEE. With 0 bases removed from V and 5 bases from J, the gap between germline ends came to 14 bases. This CDR3 contains 15 residues. In DNA, the CDR3 is TGTGCCAGCAGCTTGGATCCGGGAGTTGAGACTGAAGCTTTCTTT. Translating gives CASSLDPGVETEAFF.

In this sample, this clonotype turned up a few times. The rearrangement uses TRBV12-3 or TRBV12-4 and TRBJ2-1; TRBD1 matches 7 bases. The CDR3 is 15 residues long. With V trimmed by 5 bases and J by 4 bases, 8 bases remained unmatched. The CDR3, as DNA: TGTGCCAGCAGTCGGAACAGGGGCCATTACAATGAGCAGTTCTTC. Residues: CASSRNRGHYNEQFF.

This clonotype has a count of ten or more. The V call is TRBV20-1, the J call TRBJ2-3, with D possibly TRBD2 on 5 matching bases. Germline assignment: CDR1 DFQATT and CDR2 SNEGSKA (reference sequence). The CDR3 totals 16 residues. Trimming took 0 bases from V and 5 from J, leaving 18 bases between them. CDR3 amino acids: CSARDITLRAGDTQYF. The CDR3 DNA reads TGCAGTGCTAGAGATATAACTTTACGGGCGGGAGATACGCAGTATTTT.

This clonotype was seen many times. The chain employs TRBV9 and TRBJ1-5; 7 bases are shared with TRBD1. The junction had 4 bases not matched to a gene; V was cut back by 7 bases and J by 0 bases. Germline V gives CDR1 SGDLS, CDR2 YYNGEE. This CDR3 is built from 14 residues. The CDR3 DNA reads as TGTGCCAGCGCCAGGGGGGATAGCAATCAGCCCCAGCATTTT. Its translation is CASARGDSNQPQHF.

This clonotype was picked up a small number of times. The chain joins TRBV27 to TRBJ2-1; tentative D call: TRBD2 (6 bases). Germline values: CDR1 MNHEY, CDR2 SMNVEV (reference sequence). This CDR3 contains 13 residues. Between the trimmed V and J ends, which lost 6 bases and 8 bases, there was a span of 14 bases. The CDR3 loop reads CASSPLGGDEQFF. The CDR3 DNA reads as TGTGCCAGCAGCCCCCTGGGGGGAGATGAGCAGTTCTTC.

This clonotype was detected only a few times. The CDR3 nucleotides are TGTGCCAGTACACATGTAGGGGGGAATCAGCCCCAGCATTTT. This sequence encodes CASTHVGGNQPQHF. This rearrangement joins TRBV19 to TRBJ1-5; possibly TRBD1 for D (6 bases). CDR3 length: 14 amino acids. Trimming shortened V by 7 bases and J by 4 bases, and 14 bases separated the two germline ends. CDR1 is LNHDA, CDR2 SQIVND, per germline (reference sequence).

There are a few counts of this clonotype. The chain employs TRBV12-3 or TRBV12-4 and TRBJ2-5; 8 nucleotides agree with TRBD1. The CDR3 runs 15 residues. V shed 1 base, J shed 4 bases, and the junction held 5 bases outside the gene matches. CDR3 residues: CASSLGTGSGETQYF. In DNA form, the CDR3 reads TGTGCCAGCAGTTTAGGGACAGGGTCAGGAGAGACCCAGTACTTC.

This clonotype was observed at least ten times. This chain uses TRBV5-1 with TRBJ2-7; TRBD1 or TRBD2 may be the D gene (5 bases each). In germline, CDR1 is SGHRS, CDR2 YFSETQ. The V gene lost 4 bases and the J gene lost 4 bases, with 12 bases spanning the gap. The CDR3 spans 13 residues. Here the CDR3 DNA reads TGCGCCAGCAGCCGGGACGGGCTGTACGAGCAGTACGTC. Its translation: CASSRDGLYEQYV.

This clonotype was seen only a few times. V is TRBV9 and J is TRBJ2-1, with D unclear. Trimming stripped 2 bases from V and 7 bases from J, with 16 bases between. Germline CDR1 SGDLS, CDR2 YYNGEE. CDR3 length: 15 amino acids. The CDR3 region is CASSVLGHGRNEQFF. The CDR3 coding sequence is TGTGCCAGCAGCGTTTTGGGCCATGGCAGGAATGAGCAGTTCTTC.

In its sample, this clonotype was seen many times. The chain couples TRBV5-1 to TRBJ2-2; 9 bases map to TRBD2. Germline values: CDR1 SGHRS, CDR2 YFSETQ. This CDR3 spans 15 amino acids. The ends lost 4 bases at V and 4 bases at J; junction bases unmatched: 5. DNA of the CDR3: TGCGCCAGCAGCCCGGGACTAGCTGGCACCGGGGAGCTGTTTTTT. This gives the protein CASSPGLAGTGELFF.

The rearrangement links TRBV5-1 to TRBJ2-7; 8 bases are shared with TRBD2. Per germline, CDR1 SGHRS and CDR2 YFSETQ. The CDR3 loop spans 15 amino acids. Trimming cost V 0 bases and J 3 bases; bases outside gene matches: 5. The CDR3 loop reads CASSLVGGGSYEQYV. The CDR3, as DNA: TGCGCCAGCAGCTTGGTTGGCGGGGGGAGCTACGAGCAGTACGTC.

This clonotype was found many times. The rearrangement links TRBV14 to TRBJ2-2; D is unclear. There are 14 residues in the CDR3. Germline V gene lookup returns CDR1 SGHDN and CDR2 FVKESK. Deletions cut 4 bases from V and 1 base from J, with 7 bases between. This CDR3 is CASSPRWNTGELFF. The CDR3 bases are TGTGCCAGCAGCCCCAGATGGAACACCGGGGAGCTGTTTTTT.

There are many counts of this clonotype. The chain has TRBV6-2 or TRBV6-3 and TRBJ2-7, with unresolved D. The CDR3 is made up of 15 amino acids. Trimming shortened V by 0 bases and J by 7 bases, and 16 bases separated the two germline ends. The germline gives CDR1 MNHEY, CDR2 SVGEGT. The CDR3 coding sequence is TGTGCCAGCAGTTACTCCGGACCATCACCCGATGAGCAGTACTTC. Translation gives CASSYSGPSPDEQYF.

The V and J genes are TRBV19 and TRBJ2-1, with D perhaps matching TRBD1 (6 bases). Germline CDR1 and CDR2: LNHDA and SQIVND (reference sequence). The V gene lost 3 bases and the J gene lost 10 bases, with 16 bases spanning the gap. This CDR3 is built from 14 residues. The chain's CDR3 is CASSMPYRVGEQFF. CDR3 sequence (DNA): TGTGCCAGTAGTATGCCCTACAGGGTTGGGGAGCAGTTCTTC.

The chain joins TRBV20-1 to TRBJ1-1, with 10 positions matching TRBD1. The CDR3 runs to 14 residues. In germline, CDR1 is DFQATT, CDR2 SNEGSKA (reference sequence). V shed 5 bases and J 5 bases; nucleotides not matched to a gene: 8. The CDR3 DNA sequence: TGCAGTGCTCTTGACAGGGGGCAATTTACTGAAGCTTTCTTT. Its translation is CSALDRGQFTEAFF.

By sample fraction, this clonotype is medium-sized (0.01 to 0.1%). This sequence joins TRBV5-1 and TRBJ1-2, with 7 positions matching TRBD1. The CDR3 totals 13 residues. V was pared by 4 bases and J by 7 bases, with 7 bases of the junction left unmatched. The germline CDR1 and CDR2 sequences are SGHRS and YFSETQ. CDR3 in DNA: TGCGCCAGCAGCCCGACAGGGCTGGGTGGCTACACCTTC. This translates into CASSPTGLGGYTF.

The chain joins TRBV12-3 or TRBV12-4 to TRBJ2-7, with unresolved D. The CDR3 has 15 amino acids. V shed 1 base and J shed 1 base, with 11 bases lying between them. The CDR3 loop is CASSLGVLGSYEQYV. The CDR3 DNA follows: TGTGCCAGCAGTTTAGGTGTCTTAGGGTCCTACGAGCAGTACGTC.

The chain joins TRBV4-3 to TRBJ2-4; 7 bases fit TRBD1. V trimming: 2 bases; J trimming: 7 bases; junction bases outside the gene matches: 14. CDR3 length equals 17 residues. CDR1 and CDR2 from the germline V gene are LGHNA and YSLEER. CDR3 nucleotide sequence: TGCGCCAGCAGCCAATACCTACAGGGGAACCAGATCAACATTCAGTACTTC. Residues: CASSQYLQGNQINIQYF.

This clonotype has just a few counts. The V gene is TRBV20-1, the J gene TRBJ2-7; D possibly corresponds to TRBD2 (6 bases). V was trimmed by 0 bases and J by 3 bases, leaving 18 bases between them. CDR1 and CDR2 (germline): DFQATT, SNEGSKA (reference sequence). This CDR3 is 16 amino acids long. The CDR3 DNA reads as TGCAGTGCTAGAGATGTCCTCTCGGGAGATAGCTACGAGCAGTACTTC. It yields the protein CSARDVLSGDSYEQYF.

This clonotype was recorded many times. The J gene is TRBJ2-2, the V gene TRBV5-1; no definite D call. Trimming took off 3 bases at V and 2 bases at J, with 5 bases between the two ends. Germline CDR1 and CDR2: SGHRS and YFSETQ. The CDR3 length is 13 residues. CDR3 region: CASSYPNTGELFF. CDR3 sequence (DNA): TGCGCCAGCAGCTACCCAAACACCGGGGAGCTGTTTTTT. Supplemented by reference TRBV5-1 and TRBJ2-2, the full variable domain reads KAGVTQTPRYLIKTRGQQVTLSCSPISGHRSVSWYQQTPGQGLQFLFEYFSETQRNKGNFPGRFSGRQFSNSRSEMNVSTLELGDSALYLCASSYPNTGELFFGEGSRLTVL.

The chain joins TRBV29-1 to TRBJ1-4; D not certain. The CDR3 loop spans 16 amino acids. V was trimmed by 2 bases and J by 2 bases, leaving 15 bases between them. Germline assignment: CDR1 SQVTM and CDR2 ANQGSEA. CDR3 loop: CSVELLLPGTNEKLFF. CDR3 bases: TGCAGCGTTGAATTACTGCTACCGGGGACTAATGAAAAACTGTTTTTT.

This clonotype was seen at least ten times. The genes are TRBV7-2 and TRBJ1-2; perhaps TRBD1 as D (6 bases). The CDR3 is 16 residues long. Per the germline V gene, CDR1 is SGHTA and CDR2 is FQGNSA. With 1 base removed from V and 4 bases from J, the gap between germline ends came to 16 bases. This chain's CDR3 is CASSLGGNRDLYGYTF. Here the CDR3 DNA reads TGTGCCAGCAGCTTAGGCGGAAACAGGGATCTCTATGGCTACACCTTC.

The table lists this clonotype with a few counts. This chain connects TRBV5-1 to TRBJ2-3; 7 bases are a match to TRBD2. CDR1 is SGHRS, CDR2 YFSETQ, per germline. The CDR3 consists of 14 residues. V dropped 2 bases and J dropped 5; count of bases not matched to a gene: 5. CDR3 protein: CASSLRTSQDTQYF. CDR3 nucleotide sequence: TGCGCCAGCAGCTTACGGACTAGTCAAGATACGCAGTATTTT. The entire variable domain, with the rest obtained from reference TRBV5-1 and TRBJ2-3, is as follows: KAGVTQTPRYLIKTRGQQVTLSCSPISGHRSVSWYQQTPGQGLQFLFEYFSETQRNKGNFPGRFSGRQFSNSRSEMNVSTLELGDSALYLCASSLRTSQDTQYFGPGTRLTVL.

The CDR3 reads CATSTGLEEQFF. The CDR3 DNA sequence: TGTGCCACCAGCACAGGGTTGGAGGAGCAGTTCTTC. This chain links TRBV15 with TRBJ2-1; D is perhaps TRBD1 (5 bases). The germline V gene encodes CDR1 LNHNV and CDR2 YYDKDF (reference sequence). The CDR3 loop spans 12 amino acids. V was shortened by 4 bases and J by 10 bases, with 11 bases between the two germline ends.

In its sample, this clonotype was seen a few times. CDR3 amino acids: CASSQEDATGMLAGVGYEQFF. DNA of the CDR3: TGCGCCAGCAGCCAAGAAGACGCAACGGGGATGCTAGCGGGGGTTGGGTATGAGCAGTTCTTC. The chain recombines TRBV4-1 with TRBJ2-1; 10 bases are shared with TRBD2. Germline CDR1 MGHRA, CDR2 YSYEKL. This CDR3 has 21 amino acids. With 0 bases clipped from V and 8 bases from J, the junction kept 22 bases outside the gene matches.

This clonotype was counted a few times. The rearrangement joins TRBV2 to TRBJ2-7; 9 bases are a match to TRBD2. Germline-derived CDR1 and CDR2 are SNHLY and FYNNEI. V was pared by 6 bases and J by 5 bases, with 8 bases of the junction left unmatched. This CDR3 is built from 14 residues. CDR3 residues: CASRETSGVNEQYF. CDR3 nucleotides: TGTGCCAGCAGGGAGACTAGCGGAGTCAACGAGCAGTACTTC. The full variable domain, rest sourced from reference TRBV2 and TRBJ2-7, is EPEVTQTPSHQVTQMGQEVILRCVPISNHLYFYWYRQILGQKVEFLVSFYNNEISEKSEIFDDQFSVERPDGSNFTLKIRSTKLEDSAMYFCASRETSGVNEQYFGPGTRLTVT.

The CDR3 protein is CASSQVGGYEQYF. The CDR3 DNA is TGCGCCAGCAGCCAAGTGGGGGGCTACGAGCAGTACTTC. The genes are TRBV4-3 and TRBJ2-7, with a possible D match to TRBD2 (6 bases). CDR3 size: 13 residues. Trimming removed 1 base at V and 3 bases at J, with 7 bases between. Germline V gene data show CDR1 as LGHNA and CDR2 as YSLEER.